The text below deals with one T cell receptor (beta chain). Its cognate antigen has yet to be identified. No base qualities exist here, and no much larger clone lies one base off it. TCRbeta CDR3 regions were sequenced with the immunoSEQ Assay. After extraction, genomic DNA underwent amplification by bias-controlled multiplex PCR, followed by high-throughput sequencing. In the paper's pipeline: To quantify the absolute abundance of each unique TCRbeta CDR3 region, sequences were collapsed and filtered. T cell fraction was estimated by normalization of TCRbeta template counts to usable DNA, with usable DNA being measured through amplification of reference genes present in all nucleated cells. Repertoire TCRs were annotated as SARS-CoV-2-specific when V gene, CDR3 amino acid sequence and J gene were exactly matched to a known reactive TCR set. The reference SARS-CoV-2 TCR set was obtained from MIRA and was filtered for enrichment in COVID-19-positive ImmuneCODE repertoires, whereby public or cross-reactive TCRs were removed. Based on the MIRA antigens, annotated TCRs were further analysed at the level of specific ORF or position within ORF. Depth was the summed frequency of annotated unique rearrangements, while breadth was defined as annotated unique rearrangements over total unique productive rearrangements. Group comparisons of TCR breadth used two-sided Wilcoxon rank-sum tests. Not all clones reach the TCRdb copy of this immuneACCESS table, which keeps in-frame sequences only. Checked studies attribute under half of the gap to unresolved V genes and leave the rest unexplained. V, J and clone size reflect that table, while D and trimming were determined from the DNA. Present in this sample are under 300,000 clones, roughly nine tenths of which were seen just once. The top ten clones comprise 2.5% to 3.5% of the sample.

These data belong to a study of Ad26.COV2.S vaccination and SARS-CoV-2 variants (dated by TCRdb to about 2021). About the study as a whole: Donors in the vaccine arm were drawn from COV1001, a phase I-IIa trial of Ad26.COV2.S in healthy adults that was multicentre, randomized, double-blind and placebo-controlled. A total of 32 samples were included in the TCR-sequenced set, comprising roughly 20 Ad26.COV2.S vaccine recipients, 5 placebo recipients and 8 SARS-CoV-2 convalescent individuals. Throughout the experiments and outcome assessment, investigators stayed blinded to trial group allocation. The specificity and breadth of SARS-CoV-2-reactive T cell receptors after Ad26.COV2.S vaccination were assessed by TCRbeta repertoire sequencing. Ad26.COV2.S was administered intramuscularly at a dose of 5x10^10 or 1x10^11 viral particles, either as one shot or as two shots given 56 days apart. Trial participants were randomized into five groups of five: low-dose or high-dose Ad26.COV2.S given once or twice, or placebo on both occasions. The paper as a whole reports these results and caveats: Substantial breadth of spike-specific CD8+ and CD4+ T cell responses was reported after vaccination. Non-spike TCR breadth was comparable between vaccine and placebo recipients, consistent with the vaccine containing only spike. Ad26.COV2.S recipients had higher spike-specific TCR breadth than placebo recipients (P = 0.0014). The study was not powered to compare responses between vaccine doses or regimens. The authors noted that total T cell responses may have been underestimated by the TCR breadth and depth analyses.

The cysteine opens and the phenylalanine closes a CDR3 of 14 amino acids. Of all the DNA, just the CDR3 is kept, 42 bases in frame from base 1. V is cut by 1 base and J by 4 bases, and the space between the germline ends is 11 bases. The germline V gene (reference sequence) provides CDR1 SGHNT and CDR2 YYREEE. The treatment or condition label for this specimen denotes: some 20 received Ad26.COV2.S at low or high dose, single or two shots; several received placebo; per-sample allocation not given. Repertoires of vaccine and placebo recipients were sequenced from samples collected on day 63 after the first injection. Between 29 July and 7 August 2020, Cohort 1b enrolled 25 adults aged 18-55 years at one site in Boston, USA. Ad26.COV2.S was a replication-incompetent adenovirus type 26 vector that expressed a prefusion-stabilized SARS-CoV-2 spike protein derived from the original Wuhan strain.

The chain is assembled from TRBV5-4 and TRBJ1-2; a tentative D call is TRBD1 (5 bases match). Here the sequenced sample was peripheral blood, taken in a trial of Ad26.COV2.S vaccine versus placebo. The receptor comes from a person between 18 and 59 years old who received the Ad26.COV2.S COVID-19 vaccine or a placebo. The CDR3 protein is CASSLSGAAYGYTF. DNA sequence: TGTGCCAGCAGCTTGAGCGGGGCCGCCTATGGCTACACCTTC.